The sequence of this T cell receptor (beta chain) was determined in a study of T cell repertoires in cytomegalovirus infection. There are many counts of this clonotype. The antigen is unknown. The CDR3 extends over 16 amino acids. J was trimmed by 1 base and V by 5 bases; bases with no gene match: 7. Germline-derived CDR1 and CDR2 are SGHTA and FQGNSA. TCRdb reprocessed the reads with MiXCR, giving one entry per CDR3 protein. The table has around 340,000 distinct CDR3 sequences, approximately 32% seen once. This chain links TRBV7-2 with TRBJ2-5, with TRBD2 identical over 10 bases. Sequenced here: cultured PBMCs, sampled from culture after CMV antigen stimulation. The TCR sequence derives from a human donor in good health (CMV status not recorded). Some clones in this sample may be carry-over from other donors' samples. CDR3 region: CASSPGLAVFQETQYF. The CDR3 coding sequence is TGTGCCAGCAGCCCAGGACTAGCGGTCTTCCAAGAGACCCAGTACTTC. Together with reference TRBV7-2 and TRBJ2-5, the CDR3 gives the full variable domain: GAGVSQSPSNKVTEKGKDVELRCDPISGHTALYWYRQSLGQGLEFLIYFQGNSAPDKSGLPSDRFSAERTGGSVSTLTIQRTQQEDSAVYLCASSPGLAVFQETQYFGPGTRLLVL.